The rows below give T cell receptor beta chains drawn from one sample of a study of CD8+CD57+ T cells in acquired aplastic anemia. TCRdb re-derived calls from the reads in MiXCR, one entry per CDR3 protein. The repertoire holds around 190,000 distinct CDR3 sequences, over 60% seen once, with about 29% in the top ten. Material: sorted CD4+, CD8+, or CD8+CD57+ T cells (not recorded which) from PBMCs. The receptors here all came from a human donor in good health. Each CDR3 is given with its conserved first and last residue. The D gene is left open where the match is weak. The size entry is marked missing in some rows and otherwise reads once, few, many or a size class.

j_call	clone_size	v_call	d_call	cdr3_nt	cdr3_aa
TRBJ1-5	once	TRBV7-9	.	TGTGCCGGGGGCCCAGACGGATATGGTCAGCCCCAGCATTTT	CAGGPDGYGQPQHF
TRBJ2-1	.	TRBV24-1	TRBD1	TGTGCCACCAGTGATTCCCGACAGGGGGTGCGGTATGAGCAGTTCTTC	CATSDSRQGVRYEQFF
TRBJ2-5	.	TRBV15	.	TGTGCCACCAGCAGAGATCAGGCAGCCAAACAAGAGACCCAGTACTTC	CATSRDQAAKQETQYF
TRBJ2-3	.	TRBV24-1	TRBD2	TGTGCCACCAGTGACTTCTGGACTAGCCTCGGTGTCACGCAGTATTTT	CATSDFWTSLGVTQYF
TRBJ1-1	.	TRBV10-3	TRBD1	TGTGCCATCAGTGAGGGGACAGGGGTTCGTCCTGAAGCTTTCTTT	CAISEGTGVRPEAFF
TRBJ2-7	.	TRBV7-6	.	TGTGCCAGCAGCAAAGTTGAGGCGGGCGAGCAGTACTTC	CASSKVEAGEQYF
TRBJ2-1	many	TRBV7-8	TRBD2	TGTGCCAGCAGCTTAGGTAGCGGGGGGCCCTACAATGAGCAGTTCTTC	CASSLGSGGPYNEQFF
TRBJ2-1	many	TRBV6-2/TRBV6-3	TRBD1	TGTGCCGGATCAGGGGGCAAGTACAATGAGCAGTTCTTC	CAGSGGKYNEQFF
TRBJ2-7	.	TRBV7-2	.	TGTGCCAGCAGGGGGGGCGCCTTGATCTACGAGCAGTACTTC	CASRGGALIYEQYF
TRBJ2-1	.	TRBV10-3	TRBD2	TGTGCCATCGCCCCGGTACTAGCGAGCGACGAGCAGTTCTTC	CAIAPVLASDEQFF
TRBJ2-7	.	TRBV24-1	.	TGTGCCACCAGTGATGGCTCCTACGAGCAGTACTTC	CATSDGSYEQYF
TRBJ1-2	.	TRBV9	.	TGTGCCAGCAGTGCCGGGGCCCAGGATGGCTACACCTTC	CASSAGAQDGYTF
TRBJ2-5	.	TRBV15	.	TGTGCCACCAACCGTTATCCAGGGTACCAAGAGACCCAGTACTTC	CATNRYPGYQETQYF
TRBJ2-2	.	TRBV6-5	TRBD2	TGTGCCAGCAAGGCTAGCGGGACCGGGGAGCTGTTTTTT	CASKASGTGELFF
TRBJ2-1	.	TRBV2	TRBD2	TGTGCCAGCAGCGCTATAACGGGGGGGCCATACTCCTACAATGAGCAGTTCTTC	CASSAITGGPYSYNEQFF
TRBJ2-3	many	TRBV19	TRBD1	TGTGCCAGTAGGAGGGGGCCAGATACGCAGTATTTT	CASRRGPDTQYF
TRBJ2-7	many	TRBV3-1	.	TGTGCCAGCAGCCAAGGATGGGGGGAATCCTACGAGCAGTACTTC	CASSQGWGESYEQYF
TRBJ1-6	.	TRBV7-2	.	TGTGCCAGCAGCACCTCAGACGGATGTAATTCACCCCTCCACTTT	CASSTSDGCNSPLHF
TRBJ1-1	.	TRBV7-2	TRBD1	TGTGCCAGCAGCTCAGCCCCGACAGGGCCGAACACTGAAGCTTTCTTT	CASSSAPTGPNTEAFF
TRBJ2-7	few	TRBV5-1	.	TGCGCCAGCAGCTTGGACGGCGTTCCTGGCCTAGAGCAGTACTTC	CASSLDGVPGLEQYF
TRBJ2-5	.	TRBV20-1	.	TGCAGTGCCCCCGGTACAAGCGGAAAAGAGACCCAGTACTTC	CSAPGTSGKETQYF
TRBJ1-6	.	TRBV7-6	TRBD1	TGTGCCAGCAGCCAAGGGACAGAGGGCTTCGCCCTCCACTTT	CASSQGTEGFALHF
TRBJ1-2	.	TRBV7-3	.	TGTGCCAGCAGCTTAAAAGAACGAGGGGCAGCTGGCTACACCTTC	CASSLKERGAAGYTF
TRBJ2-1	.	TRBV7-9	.	TGTGCCAGCAGCTTCGGAAAGGGGAACAATGAGCAGTTCTTC	CASSFGKGNNEQFF
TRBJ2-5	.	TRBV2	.	TGTGCCAGCAAGATTCAAGAGACCCAGTACTTC	CASKIQETQYF
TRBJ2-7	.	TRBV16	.	TGTGCCAGCAGCGTAGACGGGCGGACCTACGAGCAGTACTTC	CASSVDGRTYEQYF
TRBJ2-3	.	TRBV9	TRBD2	TGTGCCAGCAGTTTAGCGGGGGGGAGCGCAGATACCCAGTATTTT	CASSLAGGSADTQYF
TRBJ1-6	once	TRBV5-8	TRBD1	TGTGCCAGCAGCCGGCGACAGGGGAATTCACCCCTCCACTTT	CASSRRQGNSPLHF
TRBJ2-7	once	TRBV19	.	TGTGCCAGTAGTATAGACCACAGAAATTACGAGCAGTACTTC	CASSIDHRNYEQYF
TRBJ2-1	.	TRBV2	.	TGTGCCAGCAGTATAGGACGGTCCAATGAGCAGTTCTTC	CASSIGRSNEQFF
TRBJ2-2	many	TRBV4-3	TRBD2	TGCGCCAGCAGCCAAGGGACTAGCTTGGCCGGGGAGCTGTTTTTT	CASSQGTSLAGELFF
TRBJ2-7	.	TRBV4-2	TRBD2	TGTGCCAGCAGCCAAGATTGGACTAGCGGGGACGAGCAGTACTTC	CASSQDWTSGDEQYF
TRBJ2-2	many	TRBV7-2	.	TGTGCCAGCAGCCACCGGACAGCCGGGGAGCTGTTTTTT	CASSHRTAGELFF
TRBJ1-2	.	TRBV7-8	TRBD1	TGTGCCAGCGATCTCACAGGGGGCGGCTACACCTTC	CASDLTGGGYTF
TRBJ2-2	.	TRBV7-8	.	TGTGCCAGCAGCCCCCAGGGTCGGGGCACCGGGGAGCTGTTTTTT	CASSPQGRGTGELFF
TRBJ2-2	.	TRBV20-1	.	TGCAGTGCTACATCAGGGGTAACCGGGGAGCTGTTTTTT	CSATSGVTGELFF
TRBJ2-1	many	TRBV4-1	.	TGCGCCAGCAGCCAATCCAGGTTAGGGAATGAGCAGTTCTTC	CASSQSRLGNEQFF
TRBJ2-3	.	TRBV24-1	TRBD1	TGTGCCACAGGAGGTGGGCGGAGACAGGGGTTCACAGATACGCAGTATTTT	CATGGGRRQGFTDTQYF
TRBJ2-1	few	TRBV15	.	TGTGCCACCAGCAGAGGACCCCGCAATGAGCAGTTCTTC	CATSRGPRNEQFF
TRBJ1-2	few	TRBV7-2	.	TGTGCCAGCAGCCCGCGGGAGTCGTATTGGTATGGCTACACCTTC	CASSPRESYWYGYTF
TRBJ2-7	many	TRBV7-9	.	TGTGCCAGCAGCGCCTCGCAGGGACCCTACGAGCAGTACTTC	CASSASQGPYEQYF
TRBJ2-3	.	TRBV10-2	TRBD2	TGCGCCAGCAGTGAGATACTAGCGGGAAGCACAGATACGCAGTATTTT	CASSEILAGSTDTQYF
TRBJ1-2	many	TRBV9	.	TGTGCCAGCAGCGGAAGATATGGCTACACCTTC	CASSGRYGYTF